This T cell receptor (beta chain) was sequenced in a study of brain T cells in children with intractable seizures. A word on this clone: Its target is not known.

Per germline, CDR1 SQVTM and CDR2 ANQGSEA. The V end was cut by 7 bases, the J end by 6 bases, with 18 bases between. This CDR3 comprises 13 residues. Surgery cases with the highest brain T cell transcript signatures were chosen for sequencing. Pre-surgery treatment included at least one anti-epileptic drug. The repertoire was sequenced with immunoSEQ multiplex PCR; TCRdb's copy has only in-frame clones and lacks some. The sample lists fewer than 150,000 clones, around 94% occurring once. Notes on the study in general: Only CDR3 sequence similarity suggested viral specificity, without known HCMV serostatus. Clones missing pre-surgery may reflect undersampling of that blood sample.

This receptor was taken from a boy younger than two with hemimegalencephaly and intractable seizures. J is TRBJ1-1 and V is TRBV29-1, with D tentatively TRBD1 (5 bases). Sequencing was performed on peripheral blood, taken at surgery. DNA for the CDR3: TGCAGCGCTCTCATCCGCAGGGAGTCTGAAGCTTTCTTT. Translation: CSALIRRESEAFF.